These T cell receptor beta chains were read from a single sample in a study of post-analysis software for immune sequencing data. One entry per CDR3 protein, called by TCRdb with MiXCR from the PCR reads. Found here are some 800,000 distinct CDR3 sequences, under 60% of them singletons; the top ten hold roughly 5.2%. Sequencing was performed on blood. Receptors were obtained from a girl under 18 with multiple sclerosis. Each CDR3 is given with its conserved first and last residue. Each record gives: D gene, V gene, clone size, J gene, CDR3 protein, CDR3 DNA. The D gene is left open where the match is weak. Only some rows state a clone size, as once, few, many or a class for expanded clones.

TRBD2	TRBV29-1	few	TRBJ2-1	CSATGTSGTAVYEQFF	TGCAGCGCCACCGGGACTAGCGGGACGGCTGTTTACGAGCAGTTCTTC
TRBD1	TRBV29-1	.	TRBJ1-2	CSVGGQDTNYGYTF	TGCAGCGTTGGAGGACAGGATACTAACTATGGCTACACCTTC
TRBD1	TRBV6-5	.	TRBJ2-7	CASSPGQLLGVVSQYF	TGTGCCAGCAGCCCGGGACAGCTCTTGGGGGTGGTTTCGCAGTACTTC
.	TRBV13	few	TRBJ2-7	CASSLRAKTYEQYF	TGTGCCAGCAGCTTAAGGGCCAAGACCTACGAGCAGTACTTC
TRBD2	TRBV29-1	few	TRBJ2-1	CSSSTSGVSYNEQFF	TGCAGCTCCAGTACTAGCGGGGTTTCCTACAATGAGCAGTTCTTC
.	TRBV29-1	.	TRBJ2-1	CSGASGGPNNEQFF	TGCAGCGGCGCTTCGGGGGGCCCAAACAATGAGCAGTTCTTC
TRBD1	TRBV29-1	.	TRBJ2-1	CSVEDLGQGGSYNEQFF	TGCAGCGTTGAAGATCTAGGACAGGGAGGTTCGTACAATGAGCAGTTCTTC
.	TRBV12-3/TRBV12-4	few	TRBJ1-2	CASSLGGRIWNGYTF	TGTGCCAGCAGTTTGGGGGGGAGGATATGGAATGGCTACACCTTC
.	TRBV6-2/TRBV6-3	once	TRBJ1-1	CASFVNPTDLTEAFF	TGTGCCAGCTTCGTAAACCCGACAGACCTCACTGAAGCTTTCTTT
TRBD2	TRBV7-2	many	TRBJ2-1	CASSSLTSTKLMGNEQFF	TGTGCCAGCAGCTCATTGACTAGCACAAAACTTATGGGCAATGAGCAGTTCTTC
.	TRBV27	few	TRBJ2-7	CASSFGQRNEQYF	TGTGCCAGCAGTTTCGGGCAGAGAAACGAGCAGTACTTC
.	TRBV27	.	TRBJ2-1	CASSGLARTYNEQFF	TGTGCCAGCAGTGGTCTAGCGAGGACCTACAATGAGCAGTTCTTC
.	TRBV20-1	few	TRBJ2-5	CSAREGGQETQYF	TGCAGTGCTAGAGAGGGAGGACAAGAGACCCAGTACTTC
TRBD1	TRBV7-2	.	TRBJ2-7	CASSSGQGGDEQYF	TGTGCCAGCAGCTCGGGACAGGGAGGAGACGAGCAGTACTTC
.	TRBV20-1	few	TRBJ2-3	CSAPNPGPGTDTQYF	TGCAGTGCGCCCAACCCAGGGCCGGGCACAGATACGCAGTATTTT
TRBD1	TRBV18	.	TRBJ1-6	CASSLGQHHSPLHF	TGTGCCAGCTCGTTGGGACAGCACCATTCACCCCTCCACTTT
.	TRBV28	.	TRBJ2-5	CATVTGRETQYF	TGTGCCACCGTGACAGGGAGGGAGACCCAGTACTTC
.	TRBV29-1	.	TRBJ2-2	CSVVGESNTRELFF	TGCAGCGTTGTGGGAGAGTCCAACACCCGGGAGCTGTTTTTT
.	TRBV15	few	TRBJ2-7	CATSRDSQGLPYEQYF	TGTGCCACCAGCAGAGATTCCCAGGGACTGCCCTACGAGCAGTACTTC
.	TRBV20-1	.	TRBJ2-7	CSVGAGVNYEQYF	TGCAGTGTAGGTGCAGGGGTGAACTACGAGCAGTACTTC
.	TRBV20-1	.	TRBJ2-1	CSASSGLRSGLDEQFF	TGCAGTGCTAGTTCCGGTCTTCGGTCGGGGTTGGATGAGCAGTTCTTC
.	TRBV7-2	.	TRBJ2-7	CASSPPGLQYEQYF	TGTGCCAGCAGCCCCCCGGGACTCCAGTACGAGCAGTACTTC
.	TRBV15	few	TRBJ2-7	CATSPRGGSYEQYF	TGTGCCACCAGCCCTCGAGGCGGGTCCTACGAGCAGTACTTC
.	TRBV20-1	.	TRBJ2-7	CSAREDHYEQYF	TGCAGTGCTAGAGAGGACCACTACGAGCAGTACTTC
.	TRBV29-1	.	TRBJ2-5	CSGEMGGETQYF	TGCAGCGGTGAAATGGGTGGGGAGACCCAGTACTTC
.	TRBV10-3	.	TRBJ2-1	CAISDNEHSRFHNEQFF	TGTGCCATCAGTGATAATGAACATAGCAGGTTCCACAATGAGCAGTTCTTC
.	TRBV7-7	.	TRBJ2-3	CASSFFWGYCQSTDTQYF	TGTGCTAGCAGCTTCTTTTGGGGCTACTGCCAGAGCACAGATACGCAGTATTTT